This T cell receptor beta chain came from a study of T cells in Graves' hyperthyroidism and ophthalmopathy. Study-wide points: Stable hyperthyroidism was told apart from ophthalmopathy by a model built on 13 V-J features. Appearing also in blood were most of the thyroid clonotypes expanded above 0.001.

Authors of the study amplified TCR beta CDR3 regions from RNA transcripts. The HTBI primer set was used in a first-round RT-PCR of the TCR CDR3. TCRdb itself ran the multiplex PCR reads through MiXCR, one entry per CDR3 protein. This sample has about 660,000 distinct CDR3 sequences, with 45% found just once. This CDR3 contains 15 residues. Germline CDR1 is MGHDK and CDR2 is SYGVNS. Trimming took 6 bases from V and 7 from J, leaving 22 bases between them. The table lists this clonotype with a few counts. Its specificity is not known. Uncontrolled infection, other autoimmune disease, pregnancy or lactation barred patients from enrollment. Diagnostic assessment was based on clinical symptoms, serum thyroxine and TRAb, thyroid ultrasound and orbital computed tomography.

This receptor was taken from an adult man with Graves' disease, either hyperthyroidism or ophthalmopathy (not recorded which). The chain carries TRBV25-1 and TRBJ2-7; TRBD2 is a possible D gene (7 bases). The sample taken for sequencing was peripheral blood or thyroid tissue (not recorded which). The CDR3 here is CASSHYGGATMEQYF. In DNA form, the CDR3 reads TGTGCCAGCAGCCACTATGGGGGGGCGACAATGGAGCAGTACTTC.